This entry is about one T cell receptor (beta chain). Its antigen is undetermined. The sample originates from a study of cytomegalovirus exposure and HLA in healthy donors. The V gene end was trimmed by 6 bases and the J gene end by 2 bases; junction bases not matched to a gene: 7. The CDR3 is 15 residues long. Germline CDR1 and CDR2: MDHEN and SYDVKM. Study-level points and caveats: Confirmation was obtained in vitro that a few CMV-associated chains are specific for CMV antigens. It is likely that the observed cluster of highly shared sequence variants was a sequencing artifact.

The primer mix had 60 Vbeta and 13 Jbeta primers. The assay was immunoSEQ multiplex PCR, and TCRdb's table has in-frame clones only and misses some. The data hold 90,000 to 100,000 clones, with 70% to 85% observed a single time. Sampled while nominally healthy, donors likely had unrecorded immune exposures. The source material was PBMCs. The sequence was collected from a man aged 45-60 years in good health and CMV-seronegative. The genes are TRBV28 and TRBJ2-5, with 9 nucleotides matching TRBD1. CDR3 protein: CASSTPGQGQETQYF. The DNA for the CDR3 is TGTGCCAGCAGCACTCCGGGACAGGGACAAGAGACCCAGTACTTC.